This paragraph covers one T cell receptor (beta chain) sequence. This clonotype was picked up many times. The specificity of this receptor is unknown. The input lacks base qualities; no much larger clone sits a single base away. The germline V gene (reference sequence) provides CDR1 DFQATT and CDR2 SNEGSKA. V is trimmed back by 4 bases and J by 2 bases, and the junction contains 10 bases that no gene match accounts for. From the cysteine through the phenylalanine, the CDR3 covers 16 amino acids. Just the 48-base CDR3 DNA is kept, in frame starting at base 1. The data stem from a study of response to subunit inactivated influenza vaccine (dated by TCRdb to the late 2010s). Looking at the study overall: The study used deep quantitative T cell receptor repertoire profiling to track responses to a trivalent subunit inactivated influenza vaccine. Beyond this particular receptor, the publication reports: According to the authors, only a limited number of new T cells may be recruited by each seasonal influenza vaccination.

Library preparation employed RT-PCR. This sample was sequenced with an Illumina HiSeq 2500. The public sequencing data were trimmed at Q25 with fastp and processed into clonotypes with MiXCR by TCRdb, which kept only in-frame beta chains. Rows with a matching CDR3 protein are joined into one entry that keeps the most common DNA and genes. This sample has 650,000 to 800,000 distinct CDR3 sequences in its table, and approximately 15% of those were observed once. 5.5% to 7% of the sample lies in the top ten. The sequence was obtained from a man in his fifties who received an inactivated influenza vaccine. Donor details come from another sample of the same person, matched by shared clones. The sequenced sample was PBMCs from blood, obtained approximately 15 days before vaccination. In this chain, TRBV20-1 is recombined with TRBJ2-3, with 9 bases in between that match TRBD1. The CDR3 protein: CSAIASDRGATDTQYF. The DNA reads TGCAGTGCTATTGCCTCGGACAGGGGTGCCACAGATACGCAGTATTTT.